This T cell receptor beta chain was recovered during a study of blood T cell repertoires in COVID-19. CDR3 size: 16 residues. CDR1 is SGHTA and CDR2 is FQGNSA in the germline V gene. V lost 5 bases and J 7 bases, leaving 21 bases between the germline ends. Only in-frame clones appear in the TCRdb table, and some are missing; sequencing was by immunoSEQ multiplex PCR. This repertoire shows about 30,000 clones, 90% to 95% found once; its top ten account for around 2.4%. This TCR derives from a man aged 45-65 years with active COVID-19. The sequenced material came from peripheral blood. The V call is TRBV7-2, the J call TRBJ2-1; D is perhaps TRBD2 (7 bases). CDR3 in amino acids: CASSSDAGAKGNEQFF. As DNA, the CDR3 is TGTGCCAGCAGCAGCGACGCGGGGGCTAAGGGGAATGAGCAGTTCTTC. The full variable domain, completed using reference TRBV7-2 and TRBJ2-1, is GAGVSQSPSNKVTEKGKDVELRCDPISGHTALYWYRQSLGQGLEFLIYFQGNSAPDKSGLPSDRFSAERTGGSVSTLTIQRTQQEDSAVYLCASSSDAGAKGNEQFFGPGTRLTVL.